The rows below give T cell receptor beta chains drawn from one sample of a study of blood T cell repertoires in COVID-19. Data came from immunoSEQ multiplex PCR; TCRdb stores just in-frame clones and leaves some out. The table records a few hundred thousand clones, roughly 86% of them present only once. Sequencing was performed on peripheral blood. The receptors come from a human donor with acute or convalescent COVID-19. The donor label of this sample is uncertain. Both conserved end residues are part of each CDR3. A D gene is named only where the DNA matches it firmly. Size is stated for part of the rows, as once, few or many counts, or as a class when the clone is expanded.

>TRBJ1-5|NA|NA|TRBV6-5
TGTGCCAGCAGTTCGAGGAGCAATCAGCCCCAGCATTTT
CASSSRSNQPQHF
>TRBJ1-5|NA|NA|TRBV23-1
TGCGCCAGCAGTCCCATACGACATAGCAATCAGCCCCAGCATTTT
CASSPIRHSNQPQHF
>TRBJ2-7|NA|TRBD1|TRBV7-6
TGTGCCAGCAGCTCGCGGCCGGACAGGGCCTCGTACGAGCAGTACTTC
CASSSRPDRASYEQYF
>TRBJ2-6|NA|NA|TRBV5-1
TGCGCCAGCAGCTTGTTGTTTTTGGGGGCAAACTCTGGGGCCAACGTCCTGACTTTC
CASSLLFLGANSGANVLTF
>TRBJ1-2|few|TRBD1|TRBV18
TGTGCCAGCTCACCCCAGACAGGGGCTAACTATGGCTACACCTTC
CASSPQTGANYGYTF
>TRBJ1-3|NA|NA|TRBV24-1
TGTGCCGTCGGTGGAGGCCCGGACTCTGGAAACACCATATATTTT
CAVGGGPDSGNTIYF
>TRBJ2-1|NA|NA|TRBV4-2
TGTGCCAGCAGCCAAGGGATATTGGGGGCTACAGTAAGAGGCAATGAGCAGTTCTTC
CASSQGILGATVRGNEQFF
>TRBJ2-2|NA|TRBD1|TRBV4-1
TGCGCCAGCAGCCAAACCGGGACAGGGGGCGGCGGGGAGCTGTTTTTT
CASSQTGTGGGGELFF
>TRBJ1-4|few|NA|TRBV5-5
TGTGCCAGCAGGGGCCTTGATGAAAAACTGTTTTTT
CASRGLDEKLFF
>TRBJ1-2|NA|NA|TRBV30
TGTGCCTGGACTCAGGGTCTCCTCTATGGCTACACCTTC
CAWTQGLLYGYTF
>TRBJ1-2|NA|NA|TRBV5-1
TGCGCCAGCAGCCTCACAGGGTCTAACTATGGCTACACCTTC
CASSLTGSNYGYTF
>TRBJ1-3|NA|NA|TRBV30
TGTGCCTGGAGTGCAGGGAACTCTGGAAACACCATATATTTT
CAWSAGNSGNTIYF
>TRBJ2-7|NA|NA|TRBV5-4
TGTGCCAGCAGCTCTACTAAAGACAGCTACGAGCAGTACTTC
CASSSTKDSYEQYF
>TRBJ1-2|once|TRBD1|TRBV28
TGTGCCAGCAGTTTGGGGACAGGGGTCTATGGCTACACCTTC
CASSLGTGVYGYTF
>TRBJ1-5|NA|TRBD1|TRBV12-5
TGTGCTAGTGGTTTGGCTCGGGACAGGGCTAGCAATCAGCCCCAGCATTTT
CASGLARDRASNQPQHF
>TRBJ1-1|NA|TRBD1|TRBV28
TGTGCCAGCAGTGGACACCGGGACAGGGGTACTGAAGCTTTCTTT
CASSGHRDRGTEAFF
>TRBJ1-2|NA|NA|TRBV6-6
TGTGCCAGCAGTTACTCCTGGCAGTCTGCTAACTATGGCTACACCTTC
CASSYSWQSANYGYTF
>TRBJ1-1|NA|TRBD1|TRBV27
TGTGCCAGCAGGGGCCGAGGGACAGCACTGAACACTGAAGCTTTCTTT
CASRGRGTALNTEAFF
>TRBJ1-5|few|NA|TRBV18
TGTGCCAGCTCACCAAACTACAGGGAGCCCCAGCATTTT
CASSPNYREPQHF
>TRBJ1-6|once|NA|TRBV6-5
TGTGCCAGCAGTTACCCCCCCGGCGGGAATTCACCCCTCCACTTT
CASSYPPGGNSPLHF
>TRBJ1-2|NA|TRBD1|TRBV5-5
TGTGCCAGCAGCTTCGGCAGGGGGCCCAATGGCTACACCTTC
CASSFGRGPNGYTF
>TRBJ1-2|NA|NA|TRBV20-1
TGCAGTGCTAGTTCGGCAAGGGGGATGGCTGGCTACACCTTC
CSASSARGMAGYTF
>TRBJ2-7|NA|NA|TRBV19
TGTGCCAGTAAGGGAGGGCGGACAGGGAGCTACGAGCAGTACTTC
CASKGGRTGSYEQYF
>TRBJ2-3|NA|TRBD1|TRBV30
TGTGCCTGGAGTGAGGGACAGGGCCCGACAGATACGCAGTATTTT
CAWSEGQGPTDTQYF
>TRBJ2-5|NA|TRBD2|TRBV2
TGTGCCAGCAGTCGCCCCGGGACTAGTGCCGTAGAGACCCAGTACTTC
CASSRPGTSAVETQYF
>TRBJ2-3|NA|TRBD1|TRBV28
TGTGCCAGCAGTAACGACAGGGAAACAGATACGCAGTATTTT
CASSNDRETDTQYF
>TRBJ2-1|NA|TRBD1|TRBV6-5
TGTGCCAGCAGCGCCGGGACAGGGACCTACAATGAGCAGTTCTTC
CASSAGTGTYNEQFF
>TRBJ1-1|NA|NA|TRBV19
TGTGCCAGTAGGGCTTTGGAGACCCTAAAAACCGAAGCTTTCTTT
CASRALETLKTEAFF
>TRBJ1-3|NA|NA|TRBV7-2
TGTGCCAGCAGCTTACAGTGGCATTCTGGAAACACCATATATTTT
CASSLQWHSGNTIYF
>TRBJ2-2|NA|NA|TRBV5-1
TGCGCCAGCAGCTCGACAGGAGACACCGGGGAGCTGTTTTTT
CASSSTGDTGELFF
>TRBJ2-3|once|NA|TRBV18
TGTGCCAGCTCACGGGCGTCCACAGATACGCAGTATTTT
CASSRASTDTQYF
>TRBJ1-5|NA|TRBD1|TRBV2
TGTGCCAGCGGGCCGGGACAGGGGAGATTCAGCAATCAGCCCCAGCATTTT
CASGPGQGRFSNQPQHF
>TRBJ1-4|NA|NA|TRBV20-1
TGCAGTGCGCGAAGACAGGAAAAACTGTTTTTT
CSARRQEKLFF
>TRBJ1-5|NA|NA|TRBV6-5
TGTGCCACCCCGTGGAGGGGCAATCAGCCCCAGCATTTT
CATPWRGNQPQHF
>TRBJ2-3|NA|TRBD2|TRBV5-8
TGTGCCAGCAGCTTTGGGAGCGGGGAACCACGATACACAGATACGCAGTATTTT
CASSFGSGEPRYTDTQYF
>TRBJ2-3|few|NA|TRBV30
TGTGCCTGGAGGTCGGTTATCCCCTATTTCCGACAGGCGCTCACAGATACGCAGTATTTT
CAWRSVIPYFRQALTDTQYF
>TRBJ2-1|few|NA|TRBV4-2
TGTGCCAGCAGCCAAGGGGCCGGGATTGTGTCGGGTAATGAGCAGTTCTTC
CASSQGAGIVSGNEQFF
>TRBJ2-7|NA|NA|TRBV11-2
TGTGCCAGCAGCTTCCCGGCGGCAGCGTACGAGCAGTACTTC
CASSFPAAAYEQYF
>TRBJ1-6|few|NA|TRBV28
TGTGCCAGCAGACGAGACCAGGGCGCACCCCTCCACTTT
CASRRDQGAPLHF
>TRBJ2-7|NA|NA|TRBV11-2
TGTGCCAGCAGCTTAGATAGGAGGGATAGCGAGCAGTACTTC
CASSLDRRDSEQYF
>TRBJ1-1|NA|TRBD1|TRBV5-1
TGCGCCAGCAGCGCGGGGACAGGGAGAACTGAAGCTTTCTTT
CASSAGTGRTEAFF
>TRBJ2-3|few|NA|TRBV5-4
TGTGCCAGCAGCTTGGAGCTTTCAGATACGCAGTATTTT
CASSLELSDTQYF
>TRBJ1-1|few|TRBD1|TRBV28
TGTGCCAGCAGTTTAAACAGGGGACAGGGGGACACTGAAGCTTTCTTT
CASSLNRGQGDTEAFF
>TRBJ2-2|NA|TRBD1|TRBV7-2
TGTGCCACGGCGGGTGACAGGGGGTTATCCGGGGAGCTGTTTTTT
CATAGDRGLSGELFF
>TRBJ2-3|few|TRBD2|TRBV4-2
TGTGCCAGCAGCCAAGGGACTAGCGGGGTAGATACGCAGTATTTT
CASSQGTSGVDTQYF